Listed here are 3 T cell receptor beta chains from one sample, sequenced in a study of T-cell memory formation after mild COVID-19. In TCRdb, the 5' RACE reads were re-called with MiXCR into one record per CDR3 protein. The sample contains more than 250,000 distinct CDR3 sequences, around 16% of which appear only once. The sample comprised PBMCs or a T cell subset sorted from them (not recorded which). All receptors come from a man between 18 and 29 years old who had mild COVID-19 (a few samples of this study predate the infection). Cell type and time point are not known.

The chain recombines TRBV6-5 with TRBJ1-6, with 7 bases matching TRBD1. J gave up 16 bases and V 4 bases, and 7 bases lay outside the gene matches. Germline-derived CDR1 and CDR2 are MNHEY and SVGAGI. This CDR3 contains 12 residues. The DNA of the CDR3 is TGTGCCAGCAGTTTCACTCAGGGGGAACTCCACTTT. Residues: CASSFTQGELHF.

The chain joins TRBV20-1 to TRBJ1-5, with a tentative D call TRBD1 (6 bases). The CDR3 covers 14 residues. V lost 3 bases, J lost 6 bases, and 15 bases lay in between. Per the germline V gene, CDR1 is DFQATT and CDR2 is SNEGSKA (reference sequence). The CDR3 here is CSASQTGGGQPQHF. The CDR3 bases are TGCAGTGCTAGCCAGACCGGGGGCGGTCAGCCCCAGCATTTT.

This chain uses TRBV15 with TRBJ2-3, with TRBD2 matching over 11 bases. Germline V CDR1 and CDR2: LNHNV, YYDKDF (reference sequence). Unmatched junction bases numbered 5, after V lost 1 base and J lost 5 bases. This CDR3 has 16 amino acids. CDR3 sequence reads: CATSRALAGGVDTQYF. The DNA for the CDR3 is TGTGCCACCAGCAGAGCCCTAGCGGGGGGAGTAGATACGCAGTATTTT.